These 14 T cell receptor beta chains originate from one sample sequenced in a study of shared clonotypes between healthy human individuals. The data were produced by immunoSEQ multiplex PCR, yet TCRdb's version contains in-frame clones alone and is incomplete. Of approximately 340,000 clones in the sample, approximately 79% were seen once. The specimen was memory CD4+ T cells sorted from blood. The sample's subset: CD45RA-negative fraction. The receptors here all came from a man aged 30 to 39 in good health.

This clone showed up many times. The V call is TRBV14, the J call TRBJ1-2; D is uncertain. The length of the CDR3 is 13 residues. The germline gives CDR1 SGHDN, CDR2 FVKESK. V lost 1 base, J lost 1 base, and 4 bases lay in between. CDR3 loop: CASSQVGNYGYTF. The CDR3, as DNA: TGTGCCAGCAGCCAAGTCGGTAACTATGGCTACACCTTC.

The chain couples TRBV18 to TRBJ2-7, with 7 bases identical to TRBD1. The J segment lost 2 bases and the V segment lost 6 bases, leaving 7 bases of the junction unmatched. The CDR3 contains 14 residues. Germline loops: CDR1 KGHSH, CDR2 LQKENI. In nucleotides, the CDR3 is TGTGCCAGCTCTCTAAAACAGGGGCCCTACGAGCAGTACTTC. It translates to CASSLKQGPYEQYF.

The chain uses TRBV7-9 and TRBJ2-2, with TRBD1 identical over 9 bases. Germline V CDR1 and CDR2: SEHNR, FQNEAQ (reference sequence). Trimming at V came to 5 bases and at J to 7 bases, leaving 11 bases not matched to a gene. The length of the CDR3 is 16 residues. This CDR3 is CASSPVWTGEVGELFF. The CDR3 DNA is TGTGCCAGCAGCCCCGTCTGGACAGGGGAGGTCGGGGAGCTGTTTTTT.

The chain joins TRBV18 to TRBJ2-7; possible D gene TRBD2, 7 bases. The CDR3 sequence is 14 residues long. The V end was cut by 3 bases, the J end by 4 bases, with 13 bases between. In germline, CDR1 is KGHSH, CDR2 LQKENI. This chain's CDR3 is CASSPGGGPYEQYF. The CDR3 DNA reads TGTGCCAGCTCACCGGGAGGGGGACCTTACGAGCAGTACTTC.

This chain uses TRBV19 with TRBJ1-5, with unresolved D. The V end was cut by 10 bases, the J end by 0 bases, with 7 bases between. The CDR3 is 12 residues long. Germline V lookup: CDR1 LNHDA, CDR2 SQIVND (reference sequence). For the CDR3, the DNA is TGTGCCACCTCTTTTAGCAATCAGCCCCAGCATTTT. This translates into CATSFSNQPQHF.

Here the CDR3 DNA reads TGTGCCAGCAGCTTAGGCCTGGGGTATGAGCAGTTCTTC. Amino acid sequence: CASSLGLGYEQFF. The chain couples TRBV11-2 to TRBJ2-1; D is unclear. The CDR3 consists of 13 residues. Trimming cost V 1 base and J 8 bases, with 9 bases left between them. The V gene's germline CDR1 is SGHAT and CDR2 FQNNGV. Variable domain in full (rest from reference TRBV11-2 and TRBJ2-1): EAGVAQSPRYKIIEKRQSVAFWCNPISGHATLYWYQQILGQGPKLLIQFQNNGVVDDSQLPKDRFSAERLKGVDSTLKIQPAKLEDSAVYLCASSLGLGYEQFFGPGTRLTVL.

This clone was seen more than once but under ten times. For the CDR3, the DNA is TGTGCCGGGTCCCAAGGAGCGCCGGGAAACACCATATATTTT. Amino acids: CAGSQGAPGNTIYF. This chain links TRBV30 with TRBJ1-3; no firm D call. Per germline, CDR1 GTSNPN and CDR2 SVGIG (reference sequence). This CDR3 contains 14 residues. With 8 bases removed from V and 4 bases from J, the gap between germline ends came to 18 bases.

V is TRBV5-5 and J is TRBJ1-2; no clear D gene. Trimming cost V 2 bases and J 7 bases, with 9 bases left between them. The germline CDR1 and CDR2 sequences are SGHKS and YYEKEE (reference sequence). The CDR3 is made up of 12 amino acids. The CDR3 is CASSLNYGGYTF. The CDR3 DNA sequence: TGTGCCAGCAGCTTAAACTACGGTGGCTACACCTTC.

The CDR3 DNA reads as TGTGCCAGTAGTCGGGACTTTTACAATGAGCAGTTCTTC. It codes for CASSRDFYNEQFF. The chain links TRBV19 to TRBJ2-1, with D maybe TRBD2 (6 bases). Germline CDR1 is LNHDA and CDR2 is SQIVND (reference sequence). This CDR3 is 13 amino acids long. The germline V and J ends were trimmed by 5 bases and 4 bases, with 9 bases remaining between them. The full variable domain, rest sourced from reference TRBV19 and TRBJ2-1, is DGGITQSPKYLFRKEGQNVTLSCEQNLNHDAMYWYRQDPGQGLRLIYYSQIVNDFQKGDIAEGYSVSREKKESFPLTVTSAQKNPTAFYLCASSRDFYNEQFFGPGTRLTVL.

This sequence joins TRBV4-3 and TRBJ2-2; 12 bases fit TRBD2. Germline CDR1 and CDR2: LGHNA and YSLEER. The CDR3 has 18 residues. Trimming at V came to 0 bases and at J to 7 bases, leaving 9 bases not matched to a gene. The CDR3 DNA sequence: TGCGCCAGCAGCCAAGACCTCCTAGCGGGAGGGCCCGACGGGGAGCTGTTTTTT. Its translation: CASSQDLLAGGPDGELFF.

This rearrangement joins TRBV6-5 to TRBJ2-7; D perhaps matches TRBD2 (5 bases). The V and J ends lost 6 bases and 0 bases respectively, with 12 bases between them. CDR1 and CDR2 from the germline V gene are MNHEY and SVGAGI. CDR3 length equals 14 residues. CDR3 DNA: TGTGCCAGCAGCCCCACGGGGAGCTCCTACGAGCAGTACTTC. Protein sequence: CASSPTGSSYEQYF.

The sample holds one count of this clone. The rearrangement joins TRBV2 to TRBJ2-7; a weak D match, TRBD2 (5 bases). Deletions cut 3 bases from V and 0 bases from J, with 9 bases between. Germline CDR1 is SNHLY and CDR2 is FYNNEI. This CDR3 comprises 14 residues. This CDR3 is CASSDTGSSYEQYF. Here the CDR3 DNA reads TGTGCCAGCAGTGATACGGGAAGCTCCTACGAGCAGTACTTC. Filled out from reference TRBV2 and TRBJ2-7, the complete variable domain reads EPEVTQTPSHQVTQMGQEVILRCVPISNHLYFYWYRQILGQKVEFLVSFYNNEISEKSEIFDDQFSVERPDGSNFTLKIRSTKLEDSAMYFCASSDTGSSYEQYFGPGTRLTVT.

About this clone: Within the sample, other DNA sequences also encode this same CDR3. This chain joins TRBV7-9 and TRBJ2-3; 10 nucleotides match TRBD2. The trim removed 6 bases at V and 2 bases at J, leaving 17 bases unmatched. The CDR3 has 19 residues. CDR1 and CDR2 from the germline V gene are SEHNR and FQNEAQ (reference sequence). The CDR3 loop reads CASRPLAGEGRGTTDTQYF. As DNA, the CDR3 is TGTGCCAGCAGGCCTCTAGCGGGAGAAGGGCGTGGCACCACAGATACGCAGTATTTT.

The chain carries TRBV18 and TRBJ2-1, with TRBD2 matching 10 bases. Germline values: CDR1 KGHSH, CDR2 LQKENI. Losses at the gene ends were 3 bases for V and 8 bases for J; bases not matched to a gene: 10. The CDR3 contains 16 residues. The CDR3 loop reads CASSPWGAGGPDEQFF. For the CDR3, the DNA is TGTGCCAGCTCACCTTGGGGAGCGGGAGGGCCAGATGAGCAGTTCTTC.